This T cell receptor beta chain stems from a study of beta chain features in type 1 diabetes (dated by TCRdb to the late 2010s). About the investigation overall: No differences in mean age, gender distribution, total cell number or subset yield were found between patients and healthy donors. Across all samples, some 99 million sorted cells were examined, and cell number per subset correlated strongly with RNA yield. In the study, TCRB repertoires of sorted circulating CD4+ T cell subsets from recently diagnosed type 1 diabetes patients were compared with those of matched healthy donors. Whereas all 28 donors provided naive and central memory subsets, regulatory and stem cell-like memory subsets were isolated from just 8 patients and roughly eight healthy donors.

Concerning this clone: This clone's antigen is unknown. Since the CDR3 does not end with the conserved phenylalanine or tryptophan, this likely comes from a read error. Because the CDR3's place on the DNA is in doubt, the DNA is left out and the CDR3 is given as listed by TCRdb.

From each donor, a single peripheral blood sample of about 100 mL on average was drawn into heparinised tubes. Using a panel that included CD45RO, CCR7, CD25, CD127, CD95 and CD27, naive, central memory, regulatory and stem cell-like memory CD4+ T cells were sorted on a BD FACSAria II. Every sorted population had a purity above 95%. PBMCs were isolated right away by Lymphoprep density gradient centrifugation and were stained directly, without culture. So that batch effects would be minimized, each experiment stained and sorted samples in pairs, pairing one healthy donor with one patient. The entire amount of isolated RNA was reverse transcribed using the High Capacity cDNA Reverse Transcription Kit, so the sequenced TCRB transcripts were expressed ones. Deep immunoSEQ sequencing was applied to naive, central memory and regulatory T cell samples, giving an average of around 3.8 million total reads per sample. Sorted cells were lysed in RLT buffer and RNA was extracted with DNase-treated RNeasy Micro or Mini kits, depending on cell number. To prevent cross-contamination, each cell subset was processed individually, whereas patient and healthy donor samples were processed jointly. The immunoSEQ multiplex PCR was used to amplify TCRB sequences from cDNA, yielding 87-bp fragments that span the CDR3 region. Sequencing of the amplicons was performed on the Illumina HiSeq platform. The paper's processing steps were these. PCR bias was computationally corrected using synthetic template baselines, reads within Hamming distance 2 were collapsed, and singletons that could not be merged were discarded. Reads were aligned against IMGT so that V, D and J genes, CDR3 length and insertions or deletions at six rearrangement sites could be assigned. Clonotype counts were normalized to sorted cell number within each subset before computing true diversity and Gini coefficients with the tcR R package. Repertoire sharing was quantified using the overlap coefficient calculated on TCRB nucleotide sequences. Out-of-frame TCRB sequences from naive cells were analyzed as a proxy for the pre-selection repertoire. Not all clones reach the TCRdb copy of this immuneACCESS table, which keeps in-frame sequences only. Checked studies attribute under half of the gap to unresolved V genes and leave the rest unexplained. V and J calls and clone size follow that table, whereas D and trimming were derived from the DNA. For this sample there are some 350,000 clones; less than 15% appear just once. The ten largest clonotypes hold about 0.015% of the sample.

The germline V gene encodes CDR1 SEHNR and CDR2 FQNEAQ (reference sequence). The CDR3 numbers 14 amino acids, ends counted. General findings and caveats noted by the study authors: The naive, central memory and regulatory TCRB repertoires appeared to resemble one another more closely among patients than among healthy donors. Because small numbers of individuals were included in the HLA sub-analyses, any influence of HLA type on TCRB rearrangement was left unresolved. At VDJ recombination sites, patients with type 1 diabetes made fewer insertions and deleted more nucleotides, a pattern implying thymic rearrangement abnormalities. Type 1 diabetes patients showed a moderate but significant shortening of TCRB CDR3 length in all four CD4+ subsets. Because cDNA was sequenced instead of genomic DNA, activated cells with high expression could be over-represented, although the groups did not differ in activation or CD3 levels. PCR may preferentially amplify shorter templates, but because patient and control samples were amplified and corrected together, any resulting skew would affect both groups equally.

The receptor was derived from a woman between 18 and 29 years old with type 1 diabetes. The sequenced sample was naive CD4+ T cells from blood. Read against the paper, the sample's cell subset or site label means: true naive CD4+ T cells. Rearrangement joined TRBV7-9 to TRBJ1-2; TRBD1 is the table's D call and was not checked against the DNA. CDR3 sequence: CASSPSRGTGGVRL.